Below, 29 T cell receptor beta chains from the same sample are listed, as sequenced in a study of beta chain features in type 1 diabetes. Study-wide findings and caveats: TCRB CDR3s from Type 1 diabetes patients were moderately but significantly shorter in all four CD4+ subsets.

Sequenced material consisted of expressed TCRB transcripts (all of the isolated RNA was reverse transcribed). Clones were sequenced by immunoSEQ multiplex PCR, and TCRdb holds only the in-frame ones, with some missing. There are approximately 150,000 clones in the sample; approximately 10% occur only once, and 0.65% to 0.75% lies in the top ten. Their cognate antigens are unknown. The sequenced sample consisted of central memory CD4+ T cells from blood. The receptors were gathered from a man younger than 45 with type 1 diabetes.

The rearrangement joins TRBV29-1 to TRBJ2-7, with 13 nucleotides matching TRBD2. The trim removed 6 bases at V and 7 bases at J, leaving 6 bases unmatched. Germline V gene data show CDR1 as SQVTM and CDR2 as ANQGSEA. This CDR3 is built from 13 residues. In DNA form, the CDR3 reads TGCAGCGTGAAATCGACTAGCGGGGGGGAGCAGTACTTC. Translated: CSVKSTSGGEQYF.

The gene calls are TRBV23-1 and TRBJ1-1; D possibly corresponds to TRBD1 (5 bases). TRBV23-1 is recorded as an ORF, its role being uncertain. The CDR3 is 16 residues long. Trimming removed 6 bases at V and 2 bases at J, with 19 bases between. CDR3 amino acids: CASRERYRGNNTEAFF. The DNA for the CDR3 is TGCGCCAGCAGGGAAAGGTACCGGGGGAATAACACTGAAGCTTTCTTT.

The chain's CDR3 is CASRERGGTGELFF. The CDR3 DNA reads TGTGCCAGTCGGGAACGGGGAGGCACCGGGGAGCTGTTTTTT. The rearrangement uses TRBV6-1 and TRBJ2-2; perhaps TRBD2 as D (6 bases). This CDR3 spans 14 amino acids. From germline, CDR1 is MNHNS and CDR2 SASEGT. The ends were cut back, 9 bases at V and 4 bases at J, with 15 bases in the middle.

V usage is TRBV5-1 and J usage is TRBJ2-5, with D tentatively TRBD1 (5 bases). Trimming took off 2 bases at V and 1 base at J, with 9 bases between the two ends. The CDR3 loop spans 14 amino acids. Germline loops: CDR1 SGHRS, CDR2 YFSETQ. CDR3 region: CASSFDRSQETQYF. DNA for the CDR3: TGCGCCAGCAGCTTCGACAGATCCCAAGAGACCCAGTACTTC.

V usage is TRBV30 and J usage is TRBJ1-2, with unresolved D. CDR3 size: 11 residues. CDR1 and CDR2 from the germline V gene are GTSNPN and SVGIG (reference sequence). Trimming stripped 3 bases from V and 7 bases from J, with 9 bases between. The CDR3 DNA reads as TGTGCCTGGAGGGTTCCAGGTGGCTACACCTTC. Its translation is CAWRVPGGYTF. The full variable domain, in which reference TRBV30 and TRBJ1-2 provide the parts outside the CDR3, is SQTIHQWPATLVQPVGSPLSLECTVEGTSNPNLYWYRQAAGRGLQLLFYSVGIGQISSEVPQNLSASRPQDRQFILSSKKLLLSDSGFYLCAWRVPGGYTFGSGTRLTVV.

J is TRBJ2-7 and V is TRBV9; 8 bases line up with TRBD1. Germline assignment: CDR1 SGDLS and CDR2 YYNGEE. The CDR3 is 13 amino acids. V was clipped by 0 bases and J by 6 bases; unmatched bases: 2. CDR3 sequence reads: CASSVDTGGEQYF. CDR3 bases: TGTGCCAGCAGCGTAGACACAGGGGGCGAGCAGTACTTC.

This clone was detected a few times. The same CDR3 can be traced to other DNA sequences in this sample. This sequence joins TRBV6-6 and TRBJ2-1; D is unresolved. The CDR3 length is 11 residues. Germline CDR1 MNHNY, CDR2 SVGAGI (reference sequence). The V gene lost 6 bases and the J gene lost 6 bases, with 6 bases spanning the gap. This chain's CDR3 is CASSPSNEQFF. DNA of the CDR3: TGTGCCAGCAGCCCCTCCAATGAGCAGTTCTTC.

The rearrangement links TRBV5-4 to TRBJ2-5; TRBD1 matches 12 bases. The CDR3 consists of 16 residues. V lost 5 bases to trimming and J lost 6 bases; unmatched junction nucleotides: 11. Germline CDR1 SGHNT, CDR2 YYREEE (reference sequence). The CDR3 spells CASSHGGTGGAKTQYF. CDR3 coding DNA: TGTGCCAGCAGTCATGGGGGGACAGGGGGCGCCAAGACCCAGTACTTC.

The chain recombines TRBV10-3 with TRBJ1-1; no firm D call. V lost 2 bases and J 3 bases, leaving 10 bases between the germline ends. The CDR3 totals 14 residues. Per germline, CDR1 ENHRY and CDR2 SYGVKD. The CDR3 sequence: CAISEVALYTEAFF. In DNA form, the CDR3 reads TGTGCCATCAGTGAGGTGGCCCTTTACACTGAAGCTTTCTTT.

In this sample, this clone turned up a few times. The rearrangement uses TRBV15 and TRBJ2-5; possibly TRBD1 for D (5 bases). The CDR3 totals 13 residues. The V end lost 9 bases, the J end lost 1 base, and 12 bases lay between the germline ends. Germline loops: CDR1 LNHNV, CDR2 YYDKDF (reference sequence). The DNA for the CDR3 is TGTGCCACGGCTCCCAGGGCCCAAGAGACCCAGTACTTC. Protein: CATAPRAQETQYF. Complete variable domain (other parts from reference TRBV15 and TRBJ2-5): DAMVIQNPRYQVTQFGKPVTLSCSQTLNHNVMYWYQQKSSQAPKLLFHYYDKDFNNEADTPDNFQSRRPNTSFCFLDIRSPGLGDTAMYLCATAPRAQETQYFGPGTRLLVL.

This clone turned up a few times. CDR3 sequence reads: CASSRQGQGAAGELFF. The CDR3 DNA reads TGTGCCAGCAGCAGGCAGGGACAGGGGGCGGCCGGGGAGCTGTTTTTT. The chain couples TRBV7-2 to TRBJ2-2; 12 bases are a match to TRBD1. This CDR3 has 16 amino acids. CDR1 and CDR2 (germline): SGHTA, FQGNSA. Trimming took 5 bases from V and 6 from J; bases not matched to a gene: 7. Full variable domain (outside the CDR3, taken from reference TRBV7-2 and TRBJ2-2): GAGVSQSPSNKVTEKGKDVELRCDPISGHTALYWYRQSLGQGLEFLIYFQGNSAPDKSGLPSDRFSAERTGGSVSTLTIQRTQQEDSAVYLCASSRQGQGAAGELFFGEGSRLTVL.

The CDR3 loop is CASSDPGLAGGGDTQYF. CDR3 coding DNA: TGTGCCAGCAGCGATCCGGGACTAGCGGGGGGTGGAGATACGCAGTATTTT. This sequence joins TRBV9 and TRBJ2-3, with 15 bases that match TRBD2. The V and J ends lost 3 bases and 5 bases, in that order; junction bases with no gene match: 7. CDR1 is SGDLS and CDR2 is YYNGEE in the germline V gene. The CDR3 length is 17 residues.

The chain recombines TRBV4-2 with TRBJ2-7; D is possibly TRBD2 (7 bases). V lost 3 bases and J 3 bases, leaving 18 bases between the germline ends. The CDR3 loop spans 16 amino acids. Germline CDR1 LGHNA, CDR2 YNFKEQ. The CDR3 loop is CASSHGGGALGYEQYF. The CDR3 DNA sequence: TGTGCCAGCAGCCACGGTGGGGGGGCCCTTGGCTACGAGCAGTACTTC.

The rearrangement joins TRBV6-1 to TRBJ2-3; no reliable D call. Germline CDR1 MNHNS, CDR2 SASEGT. The ends were cut back, 4 bases at V and 6 bases at J, with 11 bases in the middle. This CDR3 is 13 amino acids long. CDR3 nucleotides: TGTGCCAGCAGTGTCGGCGGAGAGGATACGCAGTATTTT. Amino acids: CASSVGGEDTQYF.

This clone was seen more than once but under ten times. This rearrangement joins TRBV4-1 to TRBJ1-1; D gene unclear. V was clipped by 0 bases and J by 4 bases, with 6 bases between them. The CDR3 is 13 residues long. Germline V gene sequence: CDR1 MGHRA, CDR2 YSYEKL. CDR3 nucleotides: TGCGCCAGCAGCCAAGAACGGGGCACTGAAGCTTTCTTT. Translated, it gives CASSQERGTEAFF.

J is TRBJ2-2 and V is TRBV2, with a tentative D call TRBD1 (6 bases). This CDR3 contains 14 residues. V was clipped by 6 bases and J by 3 bases, with 11 bases between them. Germline-derived CDR1 and CDR2 are SNHLY and FYNNEI. CDR3 nucleotide sequence: TGTGCCAGCAGCCCCCGGACAGACACCGGGGAGCTGTTTTTT. This codes for CASSPRTDTGELFF.

This clone was observed a few times. The chain couples TRBV23-1 to TRBJ2-3; 13 nucleotides match TRBD2. TRBV23-1 is marked as an open reading frame, function uncertain. V shed 8 bases, J shed 1 base, and the junction held 12 bases outside the gene matches. The CDR3 totals 18 residues. The CDR3 DNA reads as TGCGCCAGCCGACATGGGACTAGCGGGGCGTGGGGCACAGATACGCAGTATTTT. Its translation: CASRHGTSGAWGTDTQYF.

This clone appeared a few times. The chain carries TRBV11-2 and TRBJ2-1; 8 positions match TRBD1. Germline lookup yields CDR1 SGHAT and CDR2 FQNNGV. With 0 bases clipped from V and 7 bases from J, the junction kept 5 bases outside the gene matches. CDR3 length: 15 amino acids. For the CDR3, the DNA is TGTGCCAGCAGCTTAGATCCAGGGGGCGAAAATGAGCAGTTCTTC. This translates into CASSLDPGGENEQFF.

This clone was seen ten or more times. The chain joins TRBV6-6 to TRBJ1-2, with D hard to call. V was shortened by 5 bases and J by 3 bases, with 13 bases between the two germline ends. Germline values: CDR1 MNHNY, CDR2 SVGAGI (reference sequence). The CDR3 sequence is 14 residues long. In nucleotides, the CDR3 is TGTGCCAGCAGTACTCCGGGGAACGACTATGGCTACACCTTC. Translating it yields CASSTPGNDYGYTF.

About this clone itself: An end of the junction does not agree with germline; a read error may underlie this. The V and J genes are TRBV4-2 and TRBJ1-1; 8 positions agree with TRBD1. CDR3 length: 13 amino acids. In germline, CDR1 is LGHNA, CDR2 YNFKEQ. The CDR3 nucleotides read TGTGCCAGCAGCGAAGAGTGGACAGGGAGAGCTTTCTTT. This gives the protein CASSEEWTGRAFF.

This clone was picked up a small number of times. The rearrangement uses TRBV7-9 and TRBJ1-5; 8 nucleotides align to TRBD1. This CDR3 is 14 amino acids long. In germline, CDR1 is SEHNR, CDR2 FQNEAQ (reference sequence). Trimming removed 4 bases from V and 5 bases from J; junction bases left unmatched: 4. The CDR3, as DNA: TGTGCCAGCAGCTCCCTGACAGGGGATCAGCCCCAGCATTTT. It specifies CASSSLTGDQPQHF.

This clone appeared a few times. The V gene is TRBV5-1, the J gene TRBJ2-7, with 9 bases aligning to TRBD1. Germline values: CDR1 SGHRS, CDR2 YFSETQ. Unmatched junction bases numbered 4, after V lost 3 bases and J lost 3 bases. This CDR3 is 14 amino acids long. This CDR3 is CASSSSGQGYEQYF. CDR3 coding DNA: TGCGCCAGCAGCTCGTCGGGACAGGGCTACGAGCAGTACTTC. Drawing the rest from reference TRBV5-1 and TRBJ2-7, the complete variable domain is KAGVTQTPRYLIKTRGQQVTLSCSPISGHRSVSWYQQTPGQGLQFLFEYFSETQRNKGNFPGRFSGRQFSNSRSEMNVSTLELGDSALYLCASSSSGQGYEQYFGPGTRLTVT.

This clone was picked up a small number of times. The chain combines TRBV7-2 with TRBJ1-1; D unclear. Germline lookup yields CDR1 SGHTA and CDR2 FQGNSA. Trimming cost V 4 bases and J 1 base, with 7 bases left between them. This CDR3 is 13 amino acids long. In DNA, the CDR3 is TGTGCCAGCAGCTCGGGGTGGAACACTGAAGCTTTCTTT. Residues: CASSSGWNTEAFF.

J is TRBJ2-2 and V is TRBV4-2; 7 positions agree with TRBD1. The CDR3 covers 16 residues. CDR1 and CDR2 from the germline V gene are LGHNA and YNFKEQ. The V gene end was trimmed by 0 bases and the J gene end by 5 bases; junction bases not matched to a gene: 6. The CDR3 nucleotides read TGTGCCAGCAGCCAAGAAGGGTACAGGGGTACCGGGGAGCTGTTTTTT. Residues: CASSQEGYRGTGELFF.

This clone showed up just a few times. The rearrangement uses TRBV5-6 and TRBJ1-1; the match to TRBD1 covers 9 bases. The V segment lost 4 bases and the J segment 6 bases; nucleotides outside the gene matches: 16. CDR1 is SGHDT and CDR2 is YYEEEE in the germline V gene. CDR3 length: 17 residues. This CDR3 is CASSPVGTGSEEAEAFF. Written as DNA, the CDR3 is TGTGCCAGCAGCCCCGTCGGGACAGGGAGTGAGGAGGCTGAAGCTTTCTTT.

This clone was counted a few times. This chain connects TRBV5-6 to TRBJ2-2, with TRBD2 as a possible D gene (5 bases). This CDR3 is built from 15 residues. Trimming stripped 4 bases from V and 6 bases from J, with 16 bases between. In germline, CDR1 is SGHDT, CDR2 YYEEEE. CDR3 sequence: CASSLTGSASGELFF. CDR3 nucleotides: TGTGCCAGCAGCCTGACGGGGTCGGCGTCCGGGGAGCTGTTTTTT.

V gene TRBV18 combines with J gene TRBJ1-2; TRBD1 agrees at 8 bases. J was trimmed by 2 bases and V by 2 bases; bases with no gene match: 1. The CDR3 covers 14 residues. CDR1 is KGHSH, CDR2 LQKENI, per germline. This CDR3 is CASSPGDRNYGYTF. CDR3 DNA sequence: TGTGCCAGCTCACCAGGGGACAGGAACTATGGCTACACCTTC.

This clone appeared many times. Other DNA sequences in the same sample also yield this CDR3. The chain is built from TRBV18 and TRBJ2-7, with 12 bases identical to TRBD1. Germline V gives CDR1 KGHSH, CDR2 LQKENI. The CDR3 sequence is 14 residues long. The V and J ends lost 2 bases and 6 bases, in that order; junction bases with no gene match: 2. CDR3 bases: TGTGCCAGCTCACCATTGGGACAGGGGGCCGAGCAGTACTTC. Its translation is CASSPLGQGAEQYF.

This clone occurred a few times. CDR3 nucleotide sequence: TGTGCCAGCAGTTGGTTTACAGGGACGGGAGGCTACACCTTC. It codes for CASSWFTGTGGYTF. V and J are TRBV28 and TRBJ1-2; D is perhaps TRBD1 (6 bases). The CDR3 totals 14 residues. V was trimmed by 4 bases and J by 8 bases, leaving 17 bases between them. Looked up from germline, CDR1 is MDHEN and CDR2 is SYDVKM.